This entry features one TCR beta chain sequence. These data are taken from a study of blood T cell repertoires in COVID-19. Study-wide background: Spain, Italy and the United States supplied samples that represented acute and convalescent COVID-19.

Measured with immunoSEQ multiplex PCR; TCRdb has only the in-frame clones, and not every one. The data show roughly 320,000 clones, with about nine tenths seen just once and about 4.2% held by the top ten. V was pared by 1 base and J by 2 bases, with 4 bases of the junction left unmatched. Per the germline V gene, CDR1 is MGHRA and CDR2 is YSYEKL. There are 15 residues in the CDR3. This TCR was sampled from a man aged 25 to 40 who had recovered from COVID-19. The rearrangement uses TRBV4-1 and TRBJ2-5, with 7 bases identical to TRBD2. The sequencing sample was made of PBMCs or T cells enriched from blood (not recorded which). The CDR3: CASSQGWTSQETQYF. In DNA, the CDR3 is TGCGCCAGCAGCCAAGGTTGGACTAGTCAAGAGACCCAGTACTTC.